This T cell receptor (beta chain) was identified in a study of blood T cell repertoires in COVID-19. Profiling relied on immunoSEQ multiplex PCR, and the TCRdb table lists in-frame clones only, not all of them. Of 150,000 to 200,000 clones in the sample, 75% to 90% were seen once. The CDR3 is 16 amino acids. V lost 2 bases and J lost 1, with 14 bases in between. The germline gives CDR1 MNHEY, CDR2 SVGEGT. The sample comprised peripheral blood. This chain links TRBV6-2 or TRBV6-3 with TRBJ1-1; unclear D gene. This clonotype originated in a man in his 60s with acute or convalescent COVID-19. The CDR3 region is CASSYGGSVANTEAFF. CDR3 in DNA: TGTGCCAGCAGTTACGGAGGTAGTGTTGCGAACACTGAAGCTTTCTTT.